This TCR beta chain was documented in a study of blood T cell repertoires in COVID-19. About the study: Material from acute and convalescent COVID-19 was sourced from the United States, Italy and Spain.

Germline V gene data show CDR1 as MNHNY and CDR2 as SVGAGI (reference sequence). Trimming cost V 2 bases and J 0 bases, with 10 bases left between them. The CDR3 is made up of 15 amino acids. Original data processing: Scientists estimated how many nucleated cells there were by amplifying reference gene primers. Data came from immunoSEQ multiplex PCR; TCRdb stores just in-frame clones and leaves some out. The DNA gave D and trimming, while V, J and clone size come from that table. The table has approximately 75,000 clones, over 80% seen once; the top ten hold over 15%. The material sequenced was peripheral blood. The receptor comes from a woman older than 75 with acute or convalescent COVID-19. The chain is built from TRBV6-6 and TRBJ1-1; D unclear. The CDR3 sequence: CASSYAEQVNTEAFF. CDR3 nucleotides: TGTGCCAGCAGTTACGCCGAACAAGTGAACACTGAAGCTTTCTTT.